The clone carrying this T cell receptor beta chain was observed a handful of times. The antigen remains unidentified. An immunoSEQ assay, version v3.0, was performed at survey level. Here immunoSEQ multiplex PCR was the method, and the copy in TCRdb shows in-frame clones only, minus some. This table has about 39,000 clones, approximately 87% appearing once. This entry belongs to a study of long-term antiretroviral therapy in people with HIV. Study-wide context: The 2015 immediate-ART recommendation came about a decade after the earliest samples. Study-wide points: Dominance of pre-ART expanded clones persisted, fluctuating and often declining after ART.

PBMC samples from each donor numbered at least one pre-ART and at least two post-ART. Every specimen provided roughly 0.85-11 million cryopreserved PBMC before DNA extraction took place. This CDR3 has 17 amino acids. Germline V gene sequence: CDR1 SEHNR, CDR2 FQNEAQ (reference sequence). V lost 0 bases and J lost 3, with 15 bases in between. The sequenced sample was unsorted PBMCs, obtained 1.2 years after starting antiretroviral therapy. This TCR was sampled from a woman aged 45-65 years with HIV. This rearrangement joins TRBV7-9 to TRBJ2-4, with D maybe TRBD2 (6 bases). The CDR3 DNA follows: TGTGCCAGCAGCTTAGCGGGACTTGGGAAGGACAAAAACATTCAGTACTTC. Translation: CASSLAGLGKDKNIQYF.